This entry lists 7 T cell receptor beta chains sequenced from one sample in a study of CD8 T cells in ankylosing spondylitis (dated by TCRdb to the late 2010s). The library was obtained by 5' RACE. TCRdb records Illumina HiSeq 2500 as the sequencer. TCRdb trimmed public reads at Q25 via fastp, called clones via MiXCR and kept in-frame beta chains. CDR3 protein duplicates are merged, each entry listing the most common genes and DNA. Across this sample there are a few hundred thousand distinct CDR3 sequences, with roughly 20% seen only once. The ten largest clones take up 3.5% of the sample. Sequences were obtained from blood, either unsorted or a sorted T cell fraction (not recorded which). These receptors were obtained from a female donor with ankylosing spondylitis or in good health (not recorded which).

This chain connects TRBV20-1 to TRBJ2-5; D possibly corresponds to TRBD2 (6 bases). The length of the CDR3 is 15 residues. Germline loops: CDR1 DFQATT, CDR2 SNEGSKA (reference sequence). Between the trimmed V and J ends, which lost 6 bases and 5 bases, there was a span of 22 bases. CDR3 DNA sequence: TGCAGTGCCGTACCTCTAGCGCCCACGGCGGAGACCCAGTACTTC. Translating it yields CSAVPLAPTAETQYF.

This clonotype was counted a few times. This chain joins TRBV6-2 or TRBV6-3 and TRBJ2-6; D unclear. This CDR3 has 14 amino acids. V was clipped by 5 bases and J by 0 bases, with 5 bases between them. Germline loops: CDR1 MNHEY, CDR2 SVGEGT. The CDR3 loop reads CASSQLSGANVLTF. The CDR3 bases are TGTGCCAGCAGTCAGCTCTCTGGGGCCAACGTCCTGACTTTC.

This clonotype was counted only a few times. The chain couples TRBV18 to TRBJ2-7; D is undetermined. This CDR3 is 13 amino acids long. Germline V gives CDR1 KGHSH, CDR2 LQKENI. Trimming took 2 bases from V and 2 from J, leaving 7 bases between them. CDR3 residues: CASSPSNTYEQYF. Here the CDR3 DNA reads TGTGCCAGCTCACCATCTAATACCTACGAGCAGTACTTC.

The table lists this clonotype with a count of one. No DNA is shown, since the ends of the CDR3 on it are uncertain; the CDR3 is the one TCRdb lists. This rearrangement joins TRBV5-1 to TRBJ2-2; the table's D call of TRBD1 was not tested on the DNA. Germline CDR1 reads SGHRS; CDR2 reads YFSETQ. The CDR3 contains 16 residues when both ends are counted. CDR3 protein: CASSIPGHRSGELFFF.

The sample holds a few counts of this clonotype. The chain has TRBV20-1 and TRBJ2-7; D unclear. Germline CDR1 reads DFQATT; CDR2 reads SNEGSKA (reference sequence). This CDR3 contains 12 residues. The CDR3 DNA is TGCAGCTCCCTGACATCCCCCTACGAGCAGTACTTC. This codes for CSSLTSPYEQYF.

This clonotype has just a few counts. J is TRBJ2-1 and V is TRBV20-1; 7 nucleotides align to TRBD1. Trimming removed 7 bases from V and 8 bases from J; junction bases left unmatched: 11. Germline-derived CDR1 and CDR2 are DFQATT and SNEGSKA (reference sequence). The CDR3 has 13 residues. The CDR3 nucleotides are TGCAGTGTAGGGGGCCAGGGAGTTTATGAGCAGTTCTTC. The encoded protein is CSVGGQGVYEQFF.

The V call is TRBV20-1, the J call TRBJ1-5, with D unresolved. The V and J ends lost 3 bases and 0 bases respectively, with 9 bases between them. The CDR3 runs to 14 residues. The germline CDR1 and CDR2 sequences are DFQATT and SNEGSKA (reference sequence). The CDR3 bases are TGCAGTGCTAGGCCCGGATATAGCAATCAGCCCCAGCATTTT. Protein product: CSARPGYSNQPQHF.